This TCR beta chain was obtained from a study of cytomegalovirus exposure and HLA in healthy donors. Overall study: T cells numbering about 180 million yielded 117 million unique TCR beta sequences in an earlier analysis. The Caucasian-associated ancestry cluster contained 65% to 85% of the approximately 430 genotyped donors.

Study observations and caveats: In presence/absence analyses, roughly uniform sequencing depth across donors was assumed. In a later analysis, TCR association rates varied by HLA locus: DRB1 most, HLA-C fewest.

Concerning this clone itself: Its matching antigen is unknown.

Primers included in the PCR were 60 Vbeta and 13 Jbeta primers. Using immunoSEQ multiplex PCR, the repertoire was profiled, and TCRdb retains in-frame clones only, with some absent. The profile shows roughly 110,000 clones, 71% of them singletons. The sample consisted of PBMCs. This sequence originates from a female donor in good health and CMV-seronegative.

CDR3 nucleotides: TGTGCCAGCACGCGGGAGGGCCCTAGCAATGAGCAGTTCTTC. It codes for CASTREGPSNEQFF. The chain combines TRBV6-1 with TRBJ2-1, with 9 bases fitting TRBD2. In germline, CDR1 is MNHNS, CDR2 SASEGT. J was trimmed by 6 bases and V by 7 bases; bases with no gene match: 7. CDR3 size: 14 residues.